Presented here are 32 T cell receptor beta chains from one specimen sequenced in a study of blood T cell repertoires in COVID-19. Some clones are missing from TCRdb's copy, which holds only in-frame ones; the method was immunoSEQ multiplex PCR. The data contain around 310,000 clones, roughly 88% of them singletons. Sequencing was done on a sample of peripheral blood. The origin of the receptors is a woman aged 50 to 60 with active or convalescent COVID-19.

The CDR3 nucleotides are TGTGCCAGCAGCTATCGGACTAGCCAAGAGACCCAGTACTTC. Encoded protein: CASSYRTSQETQYF. The chain recombines TRBV7-2 with TRBJ2-5; 7 bases line up with TRBD2. The trim removed 4 bases at V and 1 base at J, leaving 3 bases unmatched. Germline CDR1 SGHTA, CDR2 FQGNSA. This CDR3 spans 14 amino acids.

The rearrangement uses TRBV7-9 and TRBJ2-5, with TRBD1 identical over 7 bases. Trimming cost V 5 bases and J 4 bases; bases outside gene matches: 4. Germline V lookup: CDR1 SEHNR, CDR2 FQNEAQ (reference sequence). This CDR3 comprises 13 residues. The CDR3 region has the DNA TGTGCCAGCAGCCCTCGGGACAGAGAGACCCAGTACTTC. Encoded protein: CASSPRDRETQYF.

This clone has just one count. The sample has other DNA sequences that encode this CDR3 too. The genes are TRBV27 and TRBJ2-5; 14 nucleotides agree with TRBD2. The ends lost 3 bases at V and 4 bases at J; junction bases unmatched: 1. Germline V gene lookup returns CDR1 MNHEY and CDR2 SMNVEV (reference sequence). The CDR3 has 15 amino acids. The CDR3 region has the DNA TGTGCCAGCAGTTTCGGGACTAGCGGGGGAGAGACCCAGTACTTC. Translation gives CASSFGTSGGETQYF.

This rearrangement joins TRBV3-1 (or the pseudogene TRBV3-2) to TRBJ2-7, with TRBD1 matching 7 bases. Germline V gives CDR1 LGHDT, CDR2 YNNKEL (reference sequence). The CDR3 loop spans 15 amino acids. J gave up 3 bases and V 5 bases, and 10 bases lay outside the gene matches. The CDR3 nucleotides read TGTGCCAGCAGCGTCCGGGACAGCCTAAACTACGAGCAGTACTTC. Translation gives CASSVRDSLNYEQYF.

This sequence joins TRBV18 and TRBJ2-6, with D possibly being TRBD1 (6 bases). V was shortened by 1 base and J by 4 bases, with 11 bases between the two germline ends. The CDR3 contains 16 residues. Germline loops: CDR1 KGHSH, CDR2 LQKENI. CDR3 sequence (DNA): TGTGCCAGCTCACCACGGTCAGGGGCGGGGGCCAACGTCCTGACTTTC. It translates to CASSPRSGAGANVLTF. The full variable domain, in which reference TRBV18 and TRBJ2-6 provide the parts outside the CDR3, is NAGVMQNPRHLVRRRGQEARLRCSPMKGHSHVYWYRQLPEEGLKFMVYLQKENIIDESGMPKERFSAEFPKEGPSILRIQQVVRGDSAAYFCASSPRSGAGANVLTFGAGSRLTVL.

With regard to this clone: The same CDR3 also results from other DNA sequences found in this sample. The rearrangement uses TRBV7-3 and TRBJ2-3; 7 bases line up with TRBD2. Germline trimming cut 1 base from V and 5 bases from J; bases unmatched to any gene: 3. The CDR3 loop spans 14 amino acids. Looked up from germline, CDR1 is SGHTA and CDR2 is FQGTGA. The CDR3 DNA follows: TGTGCCAGCAGCTTAAGCCCTAGCGGAGATACGCAGTATTTT. Translating gives CASSLSPSGDTQYF.

J is TRBJ1-4 and V is TRBV5-8, with unresolved D. Germline V gene sequence: CDR1 SGHTS, CDR2 YDEGEE. The V end was cut by 4 bases, the J end by 11 bases, with 18 bases between. The CDR3 has 14 residues. The CDR3 loop reads CASSQTYDIRKLFF. The DNA for the CDR3 is TGTGCCAGCAGCCAAACCTACGACATTCGGAAACTGTTTTTT. Filled out from reference TRBV5-8 and TRBJ1-4, the complete variable domain reads EAGVTQSPTHLIKTRGQQATLRCSPISGHTSVYWYQQALGLGLQFLLWYDEGEERNRGNFPPRFSGRQFPNYSSELNVNALELEDSALYLCASSQTYDIRKLFFGSGTQLSVL.

The CDR3 sequence is CASSIDGLGYGYTF. CDR3 coding DNA: TGTGCCAGTAGTATAGACGGACTCGGCTATGGCTACACCTTC. This chain connects TRBV19 to TRBJ1-2; unclear D gene. CDR3 length equals 14 residues. Trimming removed 0 bases at V and 4 bases at J, with 9 bases between. Germline V gene data show CDR1 as LNHDA and CDR2 as SQIVND (reference sequence).

V and J are TRBV6-5 and TRBJ2-7, with TRBD1 identical over 8 bases. Trimming cost V 6 bases and J 2 bases; bases outside gene matches: 6. The CDR3 covers 14 residues. Germline V gene lookup returns CDR1 MNHEY and CDR2 SVGAGI. CDR3 sequence: CASRYGTGPYEQYF. The CDR3 nucleotides are TGTGCCAGCAGATACGGGACAGGACCCTACGAGCAGTACTTC.

At least ten counts were recorded for this clone. This chain links TRBV5-8 with TRBJ1-6; D is uncertain. The CDR3 runs to 11 residues. The germline gives CDR1 SGHTS, CDR2 YDEGEE. The ends were cut back, 8 bases at V and 13 bases at J, with 13 bases in the middle. For the CDR3, the DNA is TGTGCCAGGGAGGTGGTCAACCCCCTCCACTTT. This encodes CAREVVNPLHF.

This chain uses TRBV2 with TRBJ2-7, with 10 positions matching TRBD1. The CDR3 is 14 amino acids. CDR1 and CDR2 from the germline V gene are SNHLY and FYNNEI. V lost 6 bases and J lost 2; bases outside the gene matches: 4. Here the CDR3 reads CASSYGTGAYEQYF. DNA for the CDR3: TGTGCCAGCAGCTACGGGACAGGGGCCTACGAGCAGTACTTC.

Points on this clone: The sample carries other DNA sequences with the same CDR3. The CDR3 region has the DNA TGTGCCAGCAGCCCCACTAGCGGCTCCTACGAGCAGTACTTC. Translating gives CASSPTSGSYEQYF. The rearrangement uses TRBV7-9 and TRBJ2-7; TRBD2 agrees at 8 bases. The CDR3 totals 14 residues. CDR1 and CDR2 from the germline V gene are SEHNR and FQNEAQ (reference sequence). Losses at the gene ends were 5 bases for V and 0 bases for J; bases not matched to a gene: 3.

This clone was observed once. The DNA for the CDR3 is TGTGCCAGCAGGCTACAGGGATTGGGAGAAAAACTGTTTTTT. The encoded protein is CASRLQGLGEKLFF. The chain couples TRBV6-5 to TRBJ1-4, with D perhaps TRBD1 (6 bases). Looked up from germline, CDR1 is MNHEY and CDR2 is SVGAGI. Between the trimmed V and J ends, which lost 6 bases and 8 bases, there was a span of 16 bases. The CDR3 consists of 14 residues.

V usage is TRBV9 and J usage is TRBJ2-4, with 11 bases lining up with TRBD2. The CDR3 extends over 14 amino acids. The V segment lost 6 bases and the J segment 6 bases; nucleotides outside the gene matches: 5. Per germline, CDR1 SGDLS and CDR2 YYNGEE. CDR3 protein: CASTQGTSGNIQYF. The CDR3 coding sequence is TGTGCCAGCACCCAGGGGACTAGCGGAAACATTCAGTACTTC.

The chain joins TRBV5-1 to TRBJ1-1, with D possibly being TRBD1 (6 bases). Germline CDR1 and CDR2: SGHRS and YFSETQ. The length of the CDR3 is 15 residues. Trimming took off 5 bases at V and 8 bases at J, with 22 bases between the two ends. For the CDR3, the DNA is TGCGCCAGCAGACTCGAGGGGGGGCCGGCTGACGAAGCTTTCTTT. It is translated as CASRLEGGPADEAFF.

The rearrangement joins TRBV27 to TRBJ1-3, with D unclear. Trimming took 4 bases from V and 4 from J, leaving 20 bases between them. The length of the CDR3 is 17 residues. The V gene's germline CDR1 is MNHEY and CDR2 SMNVEV (reference sequence). The CDR3 region is CASSSSSGSLSGNTIYF. The CDR3 bases are TGTGCCAGCAGTTCCTCGTCGGGGTCCTTGTCCGGAAACACCATATATTTT.

CDR3: CASSPRVTSEQYF. Here the CDR3 DNA reads TGTGCCAGCAGTCCCCGGGTAACCTCCGAGCAGTACTTC. The genes are TRBV28 and TRBJ2-7; D call uncertain. There are 13 residues in the CDR3. The ends were cut back, 5 bases at V and 6 bases at J, with 14 bases in the middle. Looked up from germline, CDR1 is MDHEN and CDR2 is SYDVKM.

The genes are TRBV4-1 and TRBJ2-1, with TRBD2 identical over 11 bases. This CDR3 contains 15 residues. Germline V gives CDR1 MGHRA, CDR2 YSYEKL. The J segment lost 4 bases and the V segment lost 6 bases, leaving 5 bases of the junction unmatched. In DNA, the CDR3 is TGCGCCAGCAGACTTAGCGGGGGGGAATACAATGAGCAGTTCTTC. It codes for CASRLSGGEYNEQFF.

The V and J genes are TRBV6-2 or TRBV6-3 and TRBJ2-6; 9 nucleotides agree with TRBD1. CDR3 length: 19 amino acids. Germline V lookup: CDR1 MNHEY, CDR2 SVGEGT. The J segment lost 2 bases and the V segment lost 5 bases, leaving 13 bases of the junction unmatched. CDR3 loop: CASSLQGALTRAGANVLTF. CDR3 nucleotide sequence: TGTGCCAGCAGTCTACAGGGGGCTCTAACGAGGGCTGGGGCCAACGTCCTGACTTTC.

The table lists this clone with a count of one. This chain connects TRBV7-2 to TRBJ2-2; D may be TRBD1 (5 bases). Germline CDR1 is SGHTA and CDR2 is FQGNSA. The CDR3 loop spans 14 amino acids. The germline V and J ends were trimmed by 1 base and 4 bases, with 7 bases remaining between them. CDR3 bases: TGTGCCAGCAGCTTAGGACAGCTCACCGGGGAGCTGTTTTTT. Protein: CASSLGQLTGELFF.

This sequence joins TRBV9 and TRBJ1-1, with D tentatively TRBD1 (6 bases). V lost 0 bases and J lost 6, with 15 bases in between. This CDR3 region has 15 residues. Per germline, CDR1 SGDLS and CDR2 YYNGEE. The DNA of the CDR3 is TGTGCCAGCAGCGTAGTCACAGGGTGGAGCGCTGAAGCTTTCTTT. Its protein product is CASSVVTGWSAEAFF.

This clone was picked up one time. This rearrangement joins TRBV19 to TRBJ1-5, with 9 bases matching TRBD1. The CDR3 is 15 residues long. The junction had 8 bases not matched to a gene; V was cut back by 7 bases and J by 4 bases. CDR1 and CDR2 from the germline V gene are LNHDA and SQIVND (reference sequence). DNA of the CDR3: TGTGCCAGTACCCGGGGACAGGGAAAGAATCAGCCCCAGCATTTT. This codes for CASTRGQGKNQPQHF. The entire variable domain, with the rest obtained from reference TRBV19 and TRBJ1-5, is as follows: DGGITQSPKYLFRKEGQNVTLSCEQNLNHDAMYWYRQDPGQGLRLIYYSQIVNDFQKGDIAEGYSVSREKKESFPLTVTSAQKNPTAFYLCASTRGQGKNQPQHFGDGTRLSIL.

The J gene is TRBJ1-4, the V gene TRBV7-6; 11 positions match TRBD1. The germline V gene has CDR1 SGHVS and CDR2 FNYEAQ. The V gene end was trimmed by 1 base and the J gene end by 5 bases; junction bases not matched to a gene: 6. The CDR3 extends over 17 amino acids. The CDR3 coding sequence is TGTGCCAGCAGCTTAGTAGGTGGACAGGGGGCGAATGAAAAACTGTTTTTT. It codes for CASSLVGGQGANEKLFF.

This clone was detected only once. This chain links TRBV11-2 with TRBJ2-7; 8 bases match TRBD1. J gave up 3 bases and V 4 bases, and 5 bases lay outside the gene matches. Germline CDR1 SGHAT, CDR2 FQNNGV. The CDR3 loop spans 14 amino acids. CDR3: CASSSGTGYYEQYF. CDR3 bases: TGTGCCAGCAGCTCAGGGACAGGATACTACGAGCAGTACTTC.

The gene calls are TRBV7-3 and TRBJ2-3, with TRBD1 identical over 7 bases. The ends lost 1 base at V and 2 bases at J; junction bases unmatched: 3. Germline CDR1 SGHTA, CDR2 FQGTGA. The CDR3 runs to 15 residues. Here the CDR3 reads CASSLRGQVTDTQYF. CDR3 nucleotides: TGTGCCAGCAGCTTAAGAGGACAGGTCACAGATACGCAGTATTTT.

This clone was seen only a few times. The DNA of the CDR3 is TGTGCCAGCAAGGCGGACAGGGGGGTCTCTGGGGCCAACGTCCTGACTTTC. This sequence encodes CASKADRGVSGANVLTF. The chain uses TRBV2 and TRBJ2-6, with 10 nucleotides matching TRBD1. The CDR3 is 17 residues long. Looked up from germline, CDR1 is SNHLY and CDR2 is FYNNEI. V shed 7 bases, J shed 0 bases, and the junction held 6 bases outside the gene matches.

CDR3 nucleotides: TGCAGCATCGGTGCGGGGGTAGGGGAGACCCAGTACTTC. Translated, it gives CSIGAGVGETQYF. The genes are TRBV29-1 and TRBJ2-5; 7 bases align to TRBD2. The germline V gene has CDR1 SQVTM and CDR2 ANQGSEA. The CDR3 is made up of 13 amino acids. With V trimmed by 8 bases and J by 5 bases, 11 bases remained unmatched.

CDR3 nucleotides: TGCGCCAGCAGCTTTTATAGCGGGACTAGCACAGATACGCAGTATTTT. As protein: CASSFYSGTSTDTQYF. The V call is TRBV5-1, the J call TRBJ2-3; 8 positions match TRBD2. Germline V gene sequence: CDR1 SGHRS, CDR2 YFSETQ. The CDR3 has 16 amino acids. The V segment lost 2 bases and the J segment 0 bases; nucleotides outside the gene matches: 5. Full variable domain (outside the CDR3, taken from reference TRBV5-1 and TRBJ2-3): KAGVTQTPRYLIKTRGQQVTLSCSPISGHRSVSWYQQTPGQGLQFLFEYFSETQRNKGNFPGRFSGRQFSNSRSEMNVSTLELGDSALYLCASSFYSGTSTDTQYFGPGTRLTVL.

This clone was counted ten times or more. The chain employs TRBV18 and TRBJ1-5, with D unresolved. The CDR3 has 13 amino acids. Between the trimmed V and J ends, which lost 6 bases and 5 bases, there was a span of 11 bases. Per germline, CDR1 KGHSH and CDR2 LQKENI. The CDR3 DNA is TGTGCCAGCTCGCTCAACAGAGATCAGCCCCAGCATTTT. Its protein product is CASSLNRDQPQHF.

Only one count was recorded for this clone. The rearrangement uses TRBV25-1 and TRBJ2-7, with D perhaps TRBD2 (5 bases). CDR3 length: 13 residues. The germline CDR1 and CDR2 sequences are MGHDK and SYGVNS. The ends were cut back, 5 bases at V and 5 bases at J, with 13 bases in the middle. The CDR3 reads CASSPWAGDEQYF. The CDR3 DNA reads TGTGCCAGCAGTCCCTGGGCGGGCGACGAGCAGTACTTC.

The rearrangement uses TRBV19 and TRBJ1-2, with D tentatively TRBD1 (5 bases). V lost 7 bases and J lost 4, with 22 bases in between. This CDR3 spans 16 amino acids. Germline V lookup: CDR1 LNHDA, CDR2 SQIVND (reference sequence). The CDR3 sequence is CASTTVLTSGAYGYTF. CDR3 in DNA: TGTGCCAGTACCACGGTCCTGACGAGTGGGGCCTATGGCTACACCTTC.

This clone has more than one count but fewer than ten. This chain links TRBV2 with TRBJ2-7; no clear D gene. Germline lookup yields CDR1 SNHLY and CDR2 FYNNEI. The length of the CDR3 is 12 residues. Trimming took 4 bases from V and 4 from J, leaving 8 bases between them. The CDR3 is CASSAPPYEQYF. The CDR3, as DNA: TGTGCCAGCAGTGCCCCCCCTTACGAGCAGTACTTC.